A selection of T cell receptor beta chains follows, all from one sample in a study of blood T cell repertoires in COVID-19. Sequenced by immunoSEQ multiplex PCR; TCRdb stores in-frame clones only, minus some. The sample lists around 290,000 clones, 90% occurring once. Sequencing was performed on PBMCs or T cells enriched from blood (not recorded which). These receptors all stem from a woman in her twenties or thirties who had recovered from COVID-19. Both conserved end residues are part of each CDR3. A D gene is named only where the DNA matches it firmly. Size is omitted from some rows. Given values are once, few, many or a class for expanded clones.

TRBJ1-6 TRBV5-4 NA TRBD1 14 CASSVQGAGSPLHF TGTGCCAGCAGCGTCCAGGGGGCCGGTTCACCCCTCCACTTT
TRBJ2-7 TRBV4-1 NA TRBD2 15 CASSQERTRGYEQYF TGCGCCAGCAGCCAAGAGAGGACTAGAGGCTACGAGCAGTACTTC
TRBJ2-7 TRBV27 NA TRBD1 13 CASSLKQGYEQYF TGTGCCAGCAGTCTAAAACAGGGGTACGAGCAGTACTTC
TRBJ2-3 TRBV5-6 NA TRBD1 16 CASSLRTGGLTDTQYF TGTGCCAGCAGCTTAAGAACAGGGGGGCTTACAGATACGCAGTATTTT
TRBJ2-2 TRBV9 once TRBD2 16 CASSARSGSGTGELFF TGTGCCAGCAGCGCCCGAAGCGGGAGCGGCACCGGGGAGCTGTTTTTT
TRBJ1-1 TRBV6-1 NA NA 14 CASSDPGQFTEAFF TGTGCCAGCAGTGATCCAGGACAGTTCACTGAAGCTTTCTTT
TRBJ2-1 TRBV11-2 NA TRBD2 19 CASSLFAGLAGGSYNEQFF TGTGCCAGCAGCTTATTTGCCGGACTAGCGGGAGGGTCCTACAATGAGCAGTTCTTC
TRBJ2-6 TRBV4-3 NA NA 17 CASSQEPQGYGANVLTF TGCGCCAGCAGCCAAGAACCCCAGGGGTATGGGGCCAACGTCCTGACTTTC
TRBJ2-3 TRBV5-1 NA NA 15 CASSLGGKPTDTQYF TGCGCCAGCAGCTTGGGCGGTAAACCCACAGATACGCAGTATTTT
TRBJ2-3 TRBV5-6 NA TRBD2 16 CASSLPSGSVTDTQYF TGTGCCAGCAGCCTGCCTAGCGGGAGTGTGACAGATACGCAGTATTTT
TRBJ1-6 TRBV27 NA NA 17 CASSRLGGSGYNSPLHF TGTGCCAGCAGTCGCCTAGGGGGTTCAGGGTATAATTCACCCCTCCACTTT
TRBJ2-3 TRBV9 NA TRBD2 16 CASSVDSGSGTDTQYF TGTGCCAGCAGCGTAGATAGCGGGAGCGGCACAGATACGCAGTATTTT
TRBJ2-1 TRBV28 NA TRBD2 15 CASKRTSGSYNEQFF TGTGCCAGCAAAAGGACTAGCGGCTCCTACAATGAGCAGTTCTTC
TRBJ1-1 TRBV5-6 once NA 15 CASSLVGAGGAEAFF TGTGCCAGCAGCTTGGTAGGGGCGGGGGGCGCTGAAGCTTTCTTT
TRBJ2-1 TRBV6-2/TRBV6-3 NA TRBD2 15 CASSLGGTSYNEQFF TGTGCCAGCAGCCTCGGGGGGACTTCCTACAATGAGCAGTTCTTC
TRBJ2-7 TRBV7-3 NA NA 14 CASSPLPRGHEQYF TGTGCCAGCAGCCCACTGCCCAGGGGACACGAGCAGTACTTC
TRBJ2-5 TRBV4-1 NA TRBD1 19 CASSQGRNPGQGVQETQYF TGCGCCAGCAGCCAAGGACGGAACCCGGGACAGGGGGTTCAAGAGACCCAGTACTTC
TRBJ2-1 TRBV28 NA TRBD2 18 CASSLFGLAGWGGDEQFF TGTGCCAGCAGTTTGTTCGGACTAGCGGGATGGGGGGGTGATGAGCAGTTCTTC
TRBJ1-1 TRBV5-1 NA TRBD1 15 CASSSPGQRATEAFF TGCGCCAGCAGCTCCCCGGGACAGAGGGCCACTGAAGCTTTCTTT
TRBJ1-5 TRBV11-3 NA TRBD1 17 CASSPRTGGLRNQPQHF TGTGCCAGCAGCCCCCGGACAGGGGGGTTGAGGAATCAGCCCCAGCATTTT
TRBJ2-2 TRBV4-1 NA NA 15 CASSQVVSRAGELFF TGCGCCAGCAGCCAAGTAGTCTCGAGGGCCGGGGAGCTGTTTTTT
TRBJ2-3 TRBV5-4 NA TRBD2 15 CASSLSLAGADTQYF TGTGCCAGCAGCTTGTCCCTAGCGGGGGCAGATACGCAGTATTTT
TRBJ2-1 TRBV3-1/TRBV3-2 NA TRBD2 15 CASSQAGGHKGEQFF TGTGCCAGCAGCCAAGCGGGAGGACATAAAGGAGAGCAGTTCTTC
TRBJ1-5 TRBV30 NA TRBD1 15 CAWAWGQGAISPQHF TGTGCCTGGGCCTGGGGACAGGGGGCTATCAGCCCCCAGCATTTT
TRBJ2-3 TRBV5-1 once TRBD2 16 CASRGTSGNSTDTQYF TGCGCCAGCAGGGGGACTAGCGGGAATAGCACAGATACGCAGTATTTT
TRBJ2-3 TRBV29-1 NA TRBD2 14 CSVLAGGPTDTQYF TGCAGCGTTCTAGCGGGAGGGCCGACAGATACGCAGTATTTT
TRBJ2-3 TRBV5-1 NA NA 12 CASSSGTDTQYF TGCGCCAGCAGCTCCGGCACAGATACGCAGTATTTT
TRBJ2-7 TRBV19 NA TRBD2 13 CASSRRGAYEQYF TGTGCCAGTAGTCGGCGGGGGGCGTATGAGCAGTACTTC
TRBJ1-5 TRBV28 NA NA 12 CASSRGISPSIF NA